The rows below give T cell receptor beta chains drawn from one sample of a study of T cells after yellow fever vaccination. TCRdb re-analysed the 5' RACE reads in MiXCR, keeping a single row per CDR3 protein. The table has fewer than 100,000 distinct CDR3 sequences, 8.9% seen once; the top ten hold about 15%. The sample was CD8+ T cells not binding an NS4B(214-222) dextramer, sorted from PBMCs, taken about 2 weeks after the first yellow fever vaccination. Every receptor here comes from a man aged 18 to 29 who received the YFV17D yellow fever vaccine. Both conserved end residues are part of each CDR3. Each record gives: CDR3 length, clone size, J gene, V gene, D gene, CDR3 protein, CDR3 DNA. A D gene is named only where the DNA matches it firmly. Some rows have no size entry. The others give once, few or many, or a class for an expanded clone.

>15|few|TRBJ1-5|TRBV6-2/TRBV6-3|-
CASSYTGLSNQPQHF
TGTGCCAGCAGTTACACGGGCCTTAGCAATCAGCCCCAGCATTTT
>16|-|TRBJ2-7|TRBV11-2|-
CASSPTGTESSYEQYF
TGTGCCAGCAGCCCAACCGGGACGGAAAGCTCCTACGAGCAGTACTTC
>13|few|TRBJ2-2|TRBV29-1|-
CSVGGSYTGELFF
TGCAGCGTTGGGGGGTCGTACACCGGGGAGCTGTTTTTT
>13|few|TRBJ1-1|TRBV3-1|-
CASSQDPGPEAFF
TGTGCCAGCAGCCAAGATCCGGGACCTGAAGCTTTCTTT
>15|few|TRBJ2-2|TRBV7-9|-
CASSFGGANTGELFF
TGTGCCAGCAGCTTCGGGGGCGCGAACACCGGGGAGCTGTTTTTT
>13|-|TRBJ2-1|TRBV6-2/TRBV6-3|-
CASSWGPGGEQFF
TGTGCCAGCAGTTGGGGGCCGGGGGGTGAGCAGTTCTTC
>13|-|TRBJ2-1|TRBV6-5|-
CASSSQGNNEQFF
TGTGCCAGCAGTTCACAGGGAAACAATGAGCAGTTCTTC
>15|few|TRBJ2-1|TRBV3-1|-
CASSQGGTLGDEQFF
TGTGCCAGCAGCCAAGGGGGGACCCTGGGCGATGAGCAGTTCTTC
>16|-|TRBJ2-7|TRBV4-1|TRBD2
CASSQEAGLGSYEQYF
TGCGCCAGCAGCCAAGAAGCCGGACTAGGGTCCTACGAGCAGTACTTC
>18|-|TRBJ2-1|TRBV10-3|TRBD1
CALSKRTGQGISYNEQFF
TGTGCCCTCAGTAAAAGAACGGGACAGGGGATCTCCTACAATGAGCAGTTCTTC
>15|few|TRBJ2-3|TRBV12-3/TRBV12-4|TRBD1
CASSSPTGNTDTQYF
TGTGCCAGCAGTTCGCCGACAGGGAACACAGATACGCAGTATTTT
>18|-|TRBJ2-2|TRBV11-2|TRBD1
CASSPPGQALFNTGELFF
TGTGCCAGCAGCCCCCCCGGACAGGCCCTTTTCAACACCGGGGAGCTGTTTTTT
>15|few|TRBJ2-5|TRBV27|TRBD2
CASSLAGTSRETQYF
TGTGCCAGCAGTCTCGCCGGGACTAGCAGAGAGACCCAGTACTTC
>15|many|TRBJ2-6|TRBV4-1|-
CASSQDPSGANVLTF
TGCGCCAGCAGCCAAGATCCCTCTGGGGCCAACGTCCTGACTTTC
>14|few|TRBJ2-4|TRBV6-5|-
CASSYSSGADIQYF
TGTGCCAGCAGTTACTCGTCAGGGGCAGACATTCAGTACTTC
>15|-|TRBJ2-7|TRBV20-1|TRBD2
CSAKRGGTFSYEQYF
TGCAGTGCTAAGCGCGGGGGGACTTTCTCCTACGAGCAGTACTTC
>13|-|TRBJ2-2|TRBV7-9|-
CASSPSPAGELFF
TGTGCCAGCAGCCCCTCTCCGGCGGGGGAGCTGTTTTTT
>16|-|TRBJ2-3|TRBV7-2|TRBD2
CASSLASGGVTDTQYF
TGTGCCAGCAGCTTAGCTAGCGGGGGGGTCACAGATACGCAGTATTTT
>14|-|TRBJ2-3|TRBV2|-
CASSEWLPTDTQYF
TGTGCCAGCAGTGAATGGTTACCTACGGATACGCAGTATTTT
>12|few|TRBJ1-1|TRBV20-1|-
CSATDRTTEAFF
TGCAGTGCTACCGACAGGACCACTGAAGCTTTCTTT
>17|once|TRBJ2-5|TRBV3-1|-
CASCLHLVWEDQETQYF
TGTGCCAGCTGCCTCCATCTCGTCTGGGAGGACCAAGAGACCCAGTACTTC
>11|-|TRBJ1-1|TRBV6-5|-
CASLRGTEAFF
TGTGCCAGCCTGCGGGGCACTGAAGCTTTCTTT
>17|-|TRBJ2-2|TRBV7-9|-
CASSLVQGSANTGELFF
TGTGCCAGCAGCTTAGTACAGGGCTCCGCGAACACCGGGGAGCTGTTTTTT
>11|-|TRBJ2-1|TRBV3-1|-
CASSQANEQFF
TGTGCCAGCAGCCAAGCCAATGAGCAGTTCTTC
>15|-|TRBJ2-7|TRBV4-1|TRBD1
CASSQPGQVYYEQYF
TGCGCCAGCAGCCAGCCGGGACAGGTTTACTACGAGCAGTACTTC
>16|-|TRBJ2-1|TRBV5-1|-
CASSLDRQATGRGQFF
TGCGCCAGCAGCTTGGATCGGCAGGCGACTGGGAGAGGGCAGTTCTTC
>15|-|TRBJ2-1|TRBV7-8|TRBD1
CASSLVSRGSNEQFF
TGTGCCAGCAGCTTAGTCTCCAGGGGGAGCAATGAGCAGTTCTTC
>13|many|TRBJ1-1|TRBV7-6|-
CASSLGQNTEAFF
TGTGCCAGCAGCTTAGGGCAAAACACTGAAGCTTTCTTT
>13|few|TRBJ2-7|TRBV20-1|TRBD1
CSAWDRFTYEQYF
TGCAGTGCTTGGGACAGGTTCACCTACGAGCAGTACTTC
>13|-|TRBJ2-7|TRBV11-2|-
CASSLTEIHEQYF
TGTGCCAGCAGCCTAACGGAGATCCACGAGCAGTACTTC
>14|-|TRBJ2-5|TRBV5-1|-
CASDVSWGRETQYF
TGCGCCAGCGACGTCAGCTGGGGGCGGGAGACCCAGTACTTC
>15|-|TRBJ2-1|TRBV4-1|-
CASSPTGDTYNEQFF
TGCGCCAGCAGCCCTACCGGGGACACCTACAATGAGCAGTTCTTC
>12|-|TRBJ2-5|TRBV3-1|-
CASSQVAETQYF
TGTGCCAGCAGCCAAGTCGCGGAGACCCAGTACTTC
>14|few|TRBJ2-1|TRBV2|-
CASSEVPGPNEQFF
TGTGCCAGCAGTGAAGTCCCAGGGCCCAATGAGCAGTTCTTC
>13|-|TRBJ2-5|TRBV7-9|-
CASSHLSQETQYF
TGTGCCAGCAGCCACCTTTCTCAAGAGACCCAGTACTTC
>14|-|TRBJ1-2|TRBV6-5|-
CASSTEPGNYGYTF
TGTGCCAGCAGTACCGAGCCGGGAAACTATGGCTACACCTTC
>13|-|TRBJ2-5|TRBV6-2/TRBV6-3|-
CASSPPGGHTLSF
TGTGCCAGCAGCCCGCCTGGGGGACACACTCTCTCCTTC
>10|-|TRBJ1-2|TRBV20-1|-
CSATGRGYTF
TGCAGTGCTACTGGCCGGGGCTACACCTTC
>13|many|TRBJ2-3|TRBV29-1|TRBD2
CSVGLAGTDTQYF
TGCAGCGTTGGACTAGCGGGCACAGATACGCAGTATTTT
>17|few|TRBJ2-2|TRBV12-3/TRBV12-4|-
CASSSLFLGANTGELFF
TGTGCCAGCAGTTCCCTTTTCTTAGGGGCGAACACCGGGGAGCTGTTTTTT
>14|-|TRBJ2-7|TRBV20-1|-
CSARDEAASYEQYF
TGCAGTGCTAGGGACGAGGCAGCCTCCTACGAGCAGTACTTC
>13|few|TRBJ2-1|TRBV6-6|-
CASSYFDGNEQFF
TGTGCCAGCAGTTATTTCGACGGTAATGAGCAGTTCTTC
>11|-|TRBJ2-5|TRBV7-9|-
CALGREETQYF
TGTGCCCTCGGCAGGGAAGAGACCCAGTACTTC
>12|few|TRBJ2-2|TRBV7-9|-
CASRIDTGELFF
TGTGCCAGCAGAATTGACACCGGGGAGCTGTTTTTT
>16|few|TRBJ1-3|TRBV7-9|-
CASSLEKGPSGNTIYF
TGTGCCAGCAGCTTAGAAAAAGGGCCCTCTGGAAACACCATATATTTT
>16|many|TRBJ2-7|TRBV14|-
CASSPEGLTASYEQYF
TGTGCCAGCAGCCCAGAGGGGCTGACAGCCTCCTACGAGCAGTACTTC
>15|-|TRBJ2-5|TRBV29-1|-
CSVEDGRGAQETQYF
TGCAGCGTTGAAGATGGTCGGGGGGCACAAGAGACCCAGTACTTC
>13|-|TRBJ1-2|TRBV19|-
CASSISPVYGYTF
TGTGCCAGTAGTATCAGTCCAGTCTATGGCTACACCTTC
>20|few|TRBJ2-2|TRBV7-8|-
CASSRAAPPDGGPVGGELFF
TGTGCCAGCAGCCGCGCGGCACCCCCGGACGGCGGACCGGTGGGCGGGGAGCTGTTTTTT
>16|-|TRBJ2-1|TRBV12-2|-
CASRFLPNRAWNEQFF
TGTGCAAGTCGCTTCTTACCGAACAGGGCATGGAATGAGCAGTTCTTC
>15|few|TRBJ2-5|TRBV7-9|TRBD2
CASSFSLAGIETQYF
TGTGCCAGCAGCTTTTCGTTAGCGGGGATAGAGACCCAGTACTTC
>19|many|TRBJ2-1|TRBV28|TRBD2
CASSLSGGARSVSYNEQFF
TGTGCCAGCAGTTTGAGCGGGGGCGCCCGCAGCGTATCCTACAATGAGCAGTTCTTC
>16|few|TRBJ1-1|TRBV4-1|TRBD1
CASRTGGSLQNTEAFF
TGCGCCAGCCGGACAGGGGGCTCTTTACAAAACACTGAAGCTTTCTTT
>16|-|TRBJ2-1|TRBV4-1|TRBD2
CASSQDRLAVYNEQFF
TGCGCCAGCAGCCAAGATCGGCTAGCGGTCTACAATGAGCAGTTCTTC
>13|many|TRBJ2-5|TRBV4-3|-
CASSLGEGETQYF
TGCGCCAGCAGCCTAGGGGAAGGCGAGACCCAGTACTTC
>15|-|TRBJ2-7|TRBV2|TRBD2
CASSEVGSGGYEQYF
TGTGCCAGCAGTGAGGTGGGAAGCGGGGGCTACGAGCAGTACTTC
>12|many|TRBJ2-7|TRBV25-1|-
CASSRVRYEQYF
TGTGCCAGCAGCAGGGTCCGTTACGAGCAGTACTTC
>15|-|TRBJ2-1|TRBV24-1|TRBD1
CATGRLGTGGNEQFF
TGTGCCACCGGGAGGCTCGGGACAGGGGGTAATGAGCAGTTCTTC
>14|many|TRBJ2-1|TRBV12-3/TRBV12-4|TRBD2
CASGLAGGYNEQFF
TGTGCCAGCGGTCTGGCGGGGGGGTACAATGAGCAGTTCTTC
>14|-|TRBJ1-2|TRBV7-9|-
CASSPRGTLDGYTF
TGTGCCAGCAGCCCTCGAGGGACCCTGGATGGCTACACCTTC